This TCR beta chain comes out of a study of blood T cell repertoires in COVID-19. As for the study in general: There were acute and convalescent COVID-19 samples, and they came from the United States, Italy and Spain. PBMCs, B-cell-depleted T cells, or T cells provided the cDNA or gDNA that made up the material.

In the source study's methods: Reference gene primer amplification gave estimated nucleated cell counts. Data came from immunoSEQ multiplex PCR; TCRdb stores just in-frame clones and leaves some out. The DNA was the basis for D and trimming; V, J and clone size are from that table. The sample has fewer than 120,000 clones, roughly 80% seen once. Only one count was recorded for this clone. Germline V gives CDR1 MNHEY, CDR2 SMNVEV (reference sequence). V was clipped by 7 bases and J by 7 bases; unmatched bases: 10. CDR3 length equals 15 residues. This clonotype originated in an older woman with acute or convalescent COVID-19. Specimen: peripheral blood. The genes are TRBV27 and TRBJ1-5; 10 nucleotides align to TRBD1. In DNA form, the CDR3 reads TGTGCCAGCACTCCCGCCGGGACAGGGGTGCAGCCCCAGCATTTT. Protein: CASTPAGTGVQPQHF.